This T cell receptor (beta chain) was identified during a study of blood T cells in healthy people across ages. Extractions gave at least 5.5 micrograms of total RNA per sample. Points from the study as a whole: Across the age range, TCR beta diversity per million T cells fell in a roughly linear way.

The length of the CDR3 is 13 residues. V was pared by 4 bases and J by 3 bases, with 13 bases between. The germline gives CDR1 SQVTM, CDR2 ANQGSEA. A second PCR of about 6 to 12 cycles used a sample-barcoded 5' primer and a J-beta primer mix. TCRdb redid the calling of the 5' RACE reads with MiXCR, one entry per CDR3 protein. Among 1,500,000 or so distinct CDR3 sequences listed, roughly 60% were seen once. This clonotype has just a few counts. Antigen unknown. Source material: blood. V gene TRBV29-1 combines with J gene TRBJ2-7; D ambiguous. The sequence derives from a man younger than 35 in good health. CDR3 sequence: CSVGGVNYYEQYF. In DNA, the CDR3 is TGCAGCGTTGGTGGCGTGAACTACTACGAGCAGTACTTC.